A selection of T cell receptor beta chains follows, all from one sample in a study of CD8 T cells in Susac syndrome. Using its own MiXCR run on the immunoSEQ multiplex PCR reads, TCRdb lists one record per CDR3 protein. The data contain roughly 400,000 distinct CDR3 sequences, 85% of them singletons. The material sequenced was CD8+ T cells from PBMCs. The receptors here all came from a human donor with multiple sclerosis. CDR3s include the opening cysteine and the closing phenylalanine or tryptophan.

V gene,J gene,CDR3 protein
TRBV20-1,TRBJ2-7,CSASLTGWSSYEQYF
TRBV29-1,TRBJ2-6,CSVVPGSGANVLTF
TRBV29-1,TRBJ2-1,CSVELNVPEWLAGANEQFF
TRBV7-8,TRBJ2-1,CSSSPLGLTSGRDNEQFF
TRBV12-5,TRBJ2-7,CASGLPGQTIEQYF
TRBV6-5,TRBJ1-2,CASSYSQLGFDGYTF
TRBV27,TRBJ2-5,CASSLNMQETQYF
TRBV3-1,TRBJ2-1,CASSQDLEGGEQFF
TRBV4-1,TRBJ1-4,CASSQERVTGEKLFF
TRBV6-5,TRBJ2-4,CASSPSDRPNIQYF
TRBV6-1,TRBJ1-1,CASSDDREALGAEAFF
TRBV11-2,TRBJ2-7,CASSFGNNYEQYF
TRBV15,TRBJ2-7,CATSRDPRGAGGEQYF
TRBV5-1,TRBJ1-4,CASSWTGGAELFF
TRBV10-3,TRBJ2-7,CAISRDRSYEQYF
TRBV5-6,TRBJ2-3,CASSFGGTTGDTQYF
TRBV3-1,TRBJ2-2,CASSQDPGAGELFF
TRBV20-1,TRBJ2-7,CSASNPYEQYF
TRBV28,TRBJ2-7,CASRYRDNPLYEQYF
TRBV7-9,TRBJ2-7,CASSLNLGNYEQYF
TRBV4-1,TRBJ2-6,CASSQARYSGANVLTF
TRBV4-2,TRBJ2-1,CASSQDSGGYNEQFF
TRBV7-6,TRBJ2-2,CASSLVRGAPNTGELFF
TRBV7-6,TRBJ2-3,CASSPDRVDYHSTDTQYF
TRBV6-1,TRBJ1-5,CASSEQGGRNQPQHF
TRBV27,TRBJ2-7,CASLTNEQYF